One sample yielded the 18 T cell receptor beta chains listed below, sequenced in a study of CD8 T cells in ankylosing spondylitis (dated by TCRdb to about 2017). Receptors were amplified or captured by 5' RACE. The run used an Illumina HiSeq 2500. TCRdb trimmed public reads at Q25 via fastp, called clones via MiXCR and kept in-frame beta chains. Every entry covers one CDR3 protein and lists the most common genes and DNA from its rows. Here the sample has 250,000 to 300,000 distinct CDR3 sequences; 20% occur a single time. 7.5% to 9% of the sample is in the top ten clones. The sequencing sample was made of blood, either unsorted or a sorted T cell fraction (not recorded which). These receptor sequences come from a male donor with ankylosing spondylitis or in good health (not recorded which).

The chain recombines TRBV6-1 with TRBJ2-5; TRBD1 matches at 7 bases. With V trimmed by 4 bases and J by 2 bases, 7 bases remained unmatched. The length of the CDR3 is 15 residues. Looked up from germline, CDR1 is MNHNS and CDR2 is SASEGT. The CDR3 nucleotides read TGTGCCAGCAGTGGTATGGGACAGACTCAAGAGACCCAGTACTTC. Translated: CASSGMGQTQETQYF.

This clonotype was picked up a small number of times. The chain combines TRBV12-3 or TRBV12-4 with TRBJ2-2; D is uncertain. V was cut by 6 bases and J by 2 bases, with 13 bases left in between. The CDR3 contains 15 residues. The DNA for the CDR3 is TGTGCCAGCAGGGGCCTACACGGTAACACCGGGGAGCTGTTTTTT. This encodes CASRGLHGNTGELFF.

The CDR3 bases are TGCGCCAGCAGCTTGGACCCGGGCTATCAGCCCCAGCATTTT. Its translation: CASSLDPGYQPQHF. The chain combines TRBV5-1 with TRBJ1-5; no definite D call. CDR3 length: 14 residues. CDR1 is SGHRS, CDR2 YFSETQ, per germline. V lost 0 bases to trimming and J lost 5 bases, with 9 bases between them.

The CDR3 DNA follows: TGCAGTGCCTGGGGCGTAGGCTACACCTTC. Protein: CSAWGVGYTF. The genes are TRBV20-1 and TRBJ1-2, with D perhaps TRBD1 (5 bases). CDR3 size: 10 residues. Trimming shortened V by 6 bases and J by 8 bases, and 10 bases separated the two germline ends. Germline V lookup: CDR1 DFQATT, CDR2 SNEGSKA (reference sequence).

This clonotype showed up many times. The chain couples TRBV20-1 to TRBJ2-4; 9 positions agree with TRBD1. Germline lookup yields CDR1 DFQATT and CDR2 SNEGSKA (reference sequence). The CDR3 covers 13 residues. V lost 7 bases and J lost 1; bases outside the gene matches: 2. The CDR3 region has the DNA TGCAGTGGGGGGACAGGGGCCAAAAACATTCAGTACTTC. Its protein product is CSGGTGAKNIQYF.

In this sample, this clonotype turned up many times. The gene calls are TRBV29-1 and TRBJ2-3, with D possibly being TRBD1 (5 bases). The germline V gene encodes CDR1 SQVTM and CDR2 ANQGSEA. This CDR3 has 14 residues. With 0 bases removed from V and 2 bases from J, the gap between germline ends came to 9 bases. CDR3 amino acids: CSVEEGLITDTQYF. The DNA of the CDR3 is TGCAGCGTTGAAGAGGGGCTGATCACAGATACGCAGTATTTT.

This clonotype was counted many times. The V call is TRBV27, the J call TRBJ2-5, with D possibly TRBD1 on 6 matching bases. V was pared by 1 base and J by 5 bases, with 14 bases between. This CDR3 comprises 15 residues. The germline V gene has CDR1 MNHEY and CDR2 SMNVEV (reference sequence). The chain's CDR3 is CASSLYPGVSETQYF. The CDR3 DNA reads TGTGCCAGCAGTTTATACCCAGGGGTAAGCGAGACCCAGTACTTC.

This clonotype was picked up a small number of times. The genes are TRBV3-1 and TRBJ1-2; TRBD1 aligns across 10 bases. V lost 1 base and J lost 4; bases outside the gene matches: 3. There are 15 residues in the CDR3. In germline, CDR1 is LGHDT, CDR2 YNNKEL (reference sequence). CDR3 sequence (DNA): TGTGCCAGCAGCCAAGCCCGGACAGGGGGCTATGGCTACACCTTC. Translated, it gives CASSQARTGGYGYTF.

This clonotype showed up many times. The CDR3 loop is CASSNLEASGNTIYF. The DNA for the CDR3 is TGTGCCAGCAGTAACTTGGAGGCCTCTGGAAACACCATATATTTT. This chain connects TRBV6-2 or TRBV6-3 to TRBJ1-3; D is uncertain. This CDR3 has 15 amino acids. V was clipped by 5 bases and J by 0 bases, with 11 bases between them. Germline V gives CDR1 MNHEY, CDR2 SVGEGT.

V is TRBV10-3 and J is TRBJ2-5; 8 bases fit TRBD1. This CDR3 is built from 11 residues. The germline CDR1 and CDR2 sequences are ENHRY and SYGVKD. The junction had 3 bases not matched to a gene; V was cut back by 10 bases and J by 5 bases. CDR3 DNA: TGTGCCACTGGACAGGGTGAGACCCAGTACTTC. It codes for CATGQGETQYF.

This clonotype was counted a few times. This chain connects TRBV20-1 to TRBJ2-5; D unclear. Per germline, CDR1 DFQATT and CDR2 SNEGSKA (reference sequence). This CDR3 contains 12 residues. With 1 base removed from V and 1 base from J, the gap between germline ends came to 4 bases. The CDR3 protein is CSARGSQETQYF. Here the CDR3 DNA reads TGCAGTGCTAGAGGAAGCCAAGAGACCCAGTACTTC.

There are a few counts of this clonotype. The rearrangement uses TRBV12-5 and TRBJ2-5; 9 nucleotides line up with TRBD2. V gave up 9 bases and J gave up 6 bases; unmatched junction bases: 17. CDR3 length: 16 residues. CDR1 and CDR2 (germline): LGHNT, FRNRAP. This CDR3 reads CARDFSTSGWEKTQYF. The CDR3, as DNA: TGTGCTAGGGACTTTTCGACTAGCGGCTGGGAAAAGACCCAGTACTTC.

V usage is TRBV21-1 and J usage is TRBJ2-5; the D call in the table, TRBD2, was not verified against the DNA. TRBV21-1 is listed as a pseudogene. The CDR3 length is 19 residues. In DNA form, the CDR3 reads TGTGCCAGCAGCAAAGGAGGGAGTGACTCGGCCTGGTACCAAGAGACCCAGTACTTC. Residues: CASSKGGSDSAWYQETQYF.

In nucleotides, the CDR3 is TGTGCCAGCAGCCAAGATCAGGCGGCGGGCTACACCTTC. The encoded protein is CASSQDQAAGYTF. The chain uses TRBV4-2 and TRBJ1-2; D uncertain. The germline gives CDR1 LGHNA, CDR2 YNFKEQ. The CDR3 extends over 13 amino acids. Between the trimmed V and J ends, which lost 0 bases and 8 bases, there was a span of 10 bases.

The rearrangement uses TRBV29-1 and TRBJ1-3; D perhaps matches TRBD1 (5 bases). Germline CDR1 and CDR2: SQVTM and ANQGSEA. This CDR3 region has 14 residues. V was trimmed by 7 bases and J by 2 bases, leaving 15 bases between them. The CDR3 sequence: CSADGAEAGNTIYF. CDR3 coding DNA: TGCAGCGCCGATGGGGCAGAAGCTGGAAACACCATATATTTT.

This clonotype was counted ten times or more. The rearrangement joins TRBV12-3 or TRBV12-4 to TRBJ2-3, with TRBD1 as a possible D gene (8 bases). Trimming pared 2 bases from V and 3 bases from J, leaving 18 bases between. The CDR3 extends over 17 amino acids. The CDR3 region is CASSLWRGTGATDTQYF. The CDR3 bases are TGTGCCAGCAGTTTATGGCGGGGGACAGGAGCGACAGATACGCAGTATTTT.

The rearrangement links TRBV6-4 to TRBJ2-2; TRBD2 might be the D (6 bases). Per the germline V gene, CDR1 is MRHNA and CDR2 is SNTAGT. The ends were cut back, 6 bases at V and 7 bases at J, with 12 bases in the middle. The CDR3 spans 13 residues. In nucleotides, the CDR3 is TGTGCCAGCAGACGGGAGATTGGCGGGGAGCTGTTTTTT. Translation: CASRREIGGELFF.

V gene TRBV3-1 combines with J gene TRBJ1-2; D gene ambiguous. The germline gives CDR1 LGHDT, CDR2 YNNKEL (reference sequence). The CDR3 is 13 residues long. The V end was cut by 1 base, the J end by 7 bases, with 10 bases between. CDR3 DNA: TGTGCCAGCAGCCAAGGTGGCCATCGTGGCTACACCTTC. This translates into CASSQGGHRGYTF.